This is a list of T cell receptor beta chains from one sample in a study of T-cell reconstitution after alpha-beta-depleted transplantation in children. TCRdb re-called the PCR reads with MiXCR, one entry per CDR3 protein. The table lists just under 150,000 distinct CDR3 sequences, roughly 9% of them singletons. The specimen was PBMCs, mostly from graft donor cells, collected 180 days after TCRalphabeta/CD19-depleted stem cell transplant. Every receptor here comes from a female patient aged 2-15 years who had a stem cell transplant for congenital amegakaryocytic thrombocytopenia, so the T cells may come from the graft donor. Both conserved end residues are part of each CDR3. D genes are given only for firm matches. Expanded clones are given a class, and other clones once, few, many or no size at all.

j_call | clone_size | d_call | v_call | cdr3_nt | cdr3_aa
TRBJ1-4 | many | . | TRBV5-1 | TGCGCCAGCAGGACAGGAGCTCGTGAAAAACTGTTTTTT | CASRTGAREKLFF
TRBJ2-5 | few | . | TRBV5-1 | TGCGCCAGCAGGCGGGAAGGGATCTCGTTGGAGACCCAGTACTTC | CASRREGISLETQYF
TRBJ2-3 | many | TRBD2 | TRBV20-1 | TGCAGTGCCATAGGCCCTAGCGGGAGGGCCTCAGATACGCAGTATTTT | CSAIGPSGRASDTQYF
TRBJ1-2 | . | . | TRBV7-3 | TGTGCCAGCAGCTTAATTTTTCAGAAATATGGCTACACCTTC | CASSLIFQKYGYTF
TRBJ1-6 | many | . | TRBV5-1 | TGCGCCAGCAGCTTTTCCCTCAATTCACCCCTCCACTTT | CASSFSLNSPLHF
TRBJ2-1 | many | TRBD1 | TRBV20-1 | TGCAGTGCTCCACCCGGACAGGGCTCCTACAATGAGCAGTTCTTC | CSAPPGQGSYNEQFF
TRBJ1-1 | few | . | TRBV5-1 | TGCGCCAGCAGCTTGGATGGCGCGGGCTTCACTGAAGCTTTCTTT | CASSLDGAGFTEAFF
TRBJ2-3 | . | . | TRBV20-1 | TGCAGTGCTAGAACGGGGACAGATACGCAGTATTTT | CSARTGTDTQYF
TRBJ1-3 | many | . | TRBV12-3/TRBV12-4 | TGTGCCAGCAGTTTATCGGGGGCCGGAAACACCATATATTTT | CASSLSGAGNTIYF
TRBJ2-1 | . | . | TRBV29-1 | TGCAGCGTAGCCGCCGGTGCAGGGGGGTACAATGAGCAGTTCTTC | CSVAAGAGGYNEQFF
TRBJ2-7 | many | . | TRBV28 | TGTGCCAGCAGCCAAACCGTTACAGGGATCGAGCAGTACTTC | CASSQTVTGIEQYF
TRBJ2-3 | many | . | TRBV6-5 | TGTGCCAGCAGCCCAAATACAGATACGCAGTATTTT | CASSPNTDTQYF
TRBJ2-4 | few | TRBD1 | TRBV30 | TGTGCCTGGAGTGTACTCGGACAGGGATCGCAGGGCATTCAGTACTTC | CAWSVLGQGSQGIQYF
TRBJ2-2 | few | TRBD1 | TRBV24-1 | TGTGCCACCTCGACGGGACAGGGGTACACCGGGGAGCTGTTTTTT | CATSTGQGYTGELFF
TRBJ2-3 | many | . | TRBV27 | TGTGCCAGCAGTTGGACAGTTTTTCGTACAGATACGCAGTATTTT | CASSWTVFRTDTQYF
TRBJ2-5 | . | . | TRBV7-6 | TGTGCCAGCAGCACACGGGCCCCTCGCCGCGAGACCCAGTACTTC | CASSTRAPRRETQYF
TRBJ2-3 | few | . | TRBV11-3 | TGTGCCAGCAGCAGCGGAACAGGAGACAACACAGATACGCAGTATTTT | CASSSGTGDNTDTQYF
TRBJ2-7 | many | TRBD2 | TRBV7-9 | TGTGCCAGCGGAATCGGTAGCGGGAGGGCCAACGAGCAGTACTTC | CASGIGSGRANEQYF
TRBJ2-1 | many | . | TRBV24-1 | TGTGCCACCAGTGATGTAACTAGTTCCGTCGGGAATGAGCAGTTCTTC | CATSDVTSSVGNEQFF
TRBJ2-3 | many | . | TRBV5-6 | TGTGCCAGCAGCTTGGATATAGGGGGCACAGATACGCAGTATTTT | CASSLDIGGTDTQYF
TRBJ2-2 | many | TRBD2 | TRBV7-2 | TGTGCCAGCAGCTTACTGCGGGAGATCGTCGGGGAGCTGTTTTTT | CASSLLREIVGELFF
TRBJ2-7 | few | . | TRBV29-1 | TGCAGCGTTGAACCCTCCCCTGAATACTACGAGCAGTACTTC | CSVEPSPEYYEQYF
TRBJ2-7 | . | . | TRBV12-3/TRBV12-4 | TGTGCCAGCAGTCCTAGCTGCTACGAGCAGTACTTC | CASSPSCYEQYF
TRBJ2-2 | many | TRBD2 | TRBV9 | TGTGCCAGCAGCCATAACGGGGGGAGGGCCCCCGGGGAGCTGTTTTTT | CASSHNGGRAPGELFF
TRBJ2-5 | many | . | TRBV7-2 | TGTGCCAGCAGCGAGCAGTTTCAAGAGACCCAGTACTTC | CASSEQFQETQYF
TRBJ1-2 | many | . | TRBV29-1 | TGCAGCGTTGAAGTTGGTCACAGGAGGGTTGACTATGGCTACACCTTC | CSVEVGHRRVDYGYTF
TRBJ1-6 | . | . | TRBV5-4 | TGTGCCAGCAGCTTGGCAGCCGCCTTAAATAATTCACCCCTCCACTTT | CASSLAAALNNSPLHF
TRBJ2-3 | many | . | TRBV2 | TGTGCCAGCAGTGTAGGTGCGAGAGATACGCAGTATTTT | CASSVGARDTQYF
TRBJ2-2 | few | . | TRBV5-1 | TGCGCCAGCAGCTTGGGACCAACTAACTGGGGGGAGCTGTTTTTT | CASSLGPTNWGELFF
TRBJ1-1 | . | . | TRBV2 | TGTGCCAGCAGAATTGGACCGATGAACACTGAAGCTTTCTTT | CASRIGPMNTEAFF
TRBJ2-7 | . | . | TRBV28 | TGTGCCAGCAGTCGAGAAAGACAGCTGCGGACCTACGAGCAGTACTTC | CASSRERQLRTYEQYF
TRBJ1-5 | few | . | TRBV4-2 | TGTGCCAGCAGCCAAGATTTGATAGGGCGGCCCCAGCATTTT | CASSQDLIGRPQHF
TRBJ1-6 | . | . | TRBV5-6 | TGTGCCAGCAGCCTTACCGCCCCAGACTCCTATAATTCACCCCTCCGCTTT | CASSLTAPDSYNSPLRF
TRBJ1-3 | many | . | TRBV28 | TGTGCCAGCAGTTTATTCGGCAGGAGCCACTCTGGAAACACCATATATTTT | CASSLFGRSHSGNTIYF